The 24 T cell receptor beta chains below all came from one sample that was sequenced in a study of T cell repertoires in cytomegalovirus infection. Each CDR3 protein is one row after TCRdb ran MiXCR on the reads. The sample holds under 150,000 distinct CDR3 sequences; 7.5% to 9% are singletons and the top ten take 10%. Sequences were obtained from PBMCs. The receptors were sampled from a human donor in good health (CMV status not recorded). Some clones in this sample may be carry-over from other donors' samples.

The table lists this clonotype with many counts. The chain links TRBV6-6 to TRBJ1-1; D ambiguous. Trimming removed 2 bases from V and 0 bases from J, with 16 bases in between. CDR3 length: 17 amino acids. Germline V gene sequence: CDR1 MNHNY, CDR2 SVGAGI (reference sequence). CDR3 DNA: TGTGCCAGCAGTTACAAAACGGTCCGCCCTTTGAACACTGAAGCTTTCTTT. It encodes CASSYKTVRPLNTEAFF.

This clonotype was observed many times. This sequence joins TRBV7-9 and TRBJ1-4; D possibly corresponds to TRBD1 (5 bases). The germline gives CDR1 SEHNR, CDR2 FQNEAQ (reference sequence). The germline V and J ends were trimmed by 11 bases and 0 bases, with 10 bases remaining between them. The CDR3 has 13 residues. The CDR3 region has the DNA TGTGCCGCCCAGGGTGCAACTAATGAAAAACTGTTTTTT. Amino acid sequence: CAAQGATNEKLFF. The variable domain in full, with the rest retrieved from reference TRBV7-9 and TRBJ1-4, is DTGVSQNPRHKITKRGQNVTFRCDPISEHNRLYWYRQTLGQGPEFLTYFQNEAQLEKSRLLSDRFSAERPKGSFSTLEIQRTEQGDSAMYLCAAQGATNEKLFFGSGTQLSVL.

This clonotype was recorded many times. This chain joins TRBV7-8 and TRBJ2-2; TRBD1 matches 8 bases. Germline V gene data show CDR1 as SGHVS and CDR2 as FQNEAQ. The CDR3 extends over 15 amino acids. The V segment lost 5 bases and the J segment 5 bases; nucleotides outside the gene matches: 7. Here the CDR3 DNA reads TGTGCCAGCAGCACCTGGACAGGGTGGACCGGGGAGCTGTTTTTT. It translates to CASSTWTGWTGELFF.

The sample holds many counts of this clonotype. The chain joins TRBV7-2 to TRBJ1-3; D remains ambiguous. V lost 5 bases and J 0 bases, leaving 8 bases between the germline ends. The germline V gene has CDR1 SGHTA and CDR2 FQGNSA. This CDR3 contains 14 residues. For the CDR3, the DNA is TGTGCCAGCAGCGGAGACAACTCTGGAAACACCATATATTTT. Amino acids: CASSGDNSGNTIYF.

Ten or more counts support this clonotype. The chain links TRBV12-3 or TRBV12-4 to TRBJ2-3, with 8 bases that match TRBD2. The ends lost 10 bases at V and 4 bases at J; junction bases unmatched: 7. CDR3 length: 13 residues. The CDR3 loop is CAKDRGGSDTQYF. CDR3 nucleotides: TGTGCCAAAGACCGGGGGGGCTCAGATACGCAGTATTTT.

This clonotype has a count of ten or more. The chain employs TRBV19 and TRBJ1-5; D might be TRBD1 (6 bases). This CDR3 region has 14 residues. V shed 3 bases and J shed 2 bases, with 8 bases lying between them. Germline lookup yields CDR1 LNHDA and CDR2 SQIVND (reference sequence). CDR3 amino acids: CASSMEGGNQPQHF. The CDR3 DNA sequence: TGTGCCAGTAGTATGGAGGGGGGCAATCAGCCCCAGCATTTT.

This clonotype has more than one count but fewer than ten. The chain couples TRBV5-1 to TRBJ1-4; D gene unclear. In germline, CDR1 is SGHRS, CDR2 YFSETQ. This CDR3 comprises 15 residues. Between the trimmed V and J ends, which lost 1 base and 8 bases, there was a span of 15 bases. The CDR3 DNA is TGCGCCAGCAGCTTGACGGACCCCCGGCGGGAAAAACTGTTTTTT. This gives the protein CASSLTDPRREKLFF.

On this clonotype: This may be a read error: a much more frequent sequence differs by one nucleotide. The chain is built from TRBV7-3 and TRBJ1-5; the D is unclear. V lost 10 bases, J lost 3 bases, and 13 bases lay in between. The CDR3 runs to 13 residues. Germline assignment: CDR1 SGHTA and CDR2 FQGTGA. The CDR3 DNA follows: TGTGCCACCACGGAAAGGGCCAATCAGCCCCAGCATTTT. Amino acid sequence: CATTERANQPQHF.

In its sample, this clonotype was seen many times. CDR3 loop: CASTGDRAKDGYTF. CDR3 in DNA: TGTGCCAGCACGGGGGACAGGGCAAAGGATGGCTACACCTTC. V gene TRBV2 combines with J gene TRBJ1-2, with 9 nucleotides matching TRBD1. Germline values: CDR1 SNHLY, CDR2 FYNNEI. This CDR3 comprises 14 residues. J lost 6 bases, V lost 7 bases, and 9 bases had no gene match. Supplemented by reference TRBV2 and TRBJ1-2, the full variable domain reads EPEVTQTPSHQVTQMGQEVILRCVPISNHLYFYWYRQILGQKVEFLVSFYNNEISEKSEIFDDQFSVERPDGSNFTLKIRSTKLEDSAMYFCASTGDRAKDGYTFGSGTRLTVV.

The sample holds many counts of this clonotype. One end of the junction is discordant with germline, which a read error may explain. The chain's CDR3 is CASSLRPGDLENAEAFF. The CDR3 DNA sequence: TGCGCCAGCAGCCTCCGTCCCGGGGACTTGGAGAACGCTGAAGCTTTCTTT. The genes are TRBV4-1 and TRBJ1-1; weak D call: TRBD1 (5 bases). Germline assignment: CDR1 MGHRA and CDR2 YSYEKL. CDR3 size: 17 residues.

This chain uses TRBV15 with TRBJ2-1, with unresolved D. CDR1 is LNHNV and CDR2 is YYDKDF in the germline V gene (reference sequence). Trimming removed 0 bases from V and 7 bases from J, with 13 bases in between. The CDR3 extends over 15 amino acids. Here the CDR3 DNA reads TGTGCCACCAGCAGAGACCGCCTAGTCGGGAATGAGCAGTTCTTC. It translates to CATSRDRLVGNEQFF.

As to this clonotype: A read error is possible here, since a much larger clone lies one base away. The J gene is TRBJ2-3, the V gene TRBV5-1; D is possibly TRBD1 (5 bases). Trimming shortened V by 4 bases and J by 2 bases, and 11 bases separated the two germline ends. CDR3 length equals 14 residues. Germline-derived CDR1 and CDR2 are SGHRS and YFSETQ. This CDR3 reads CASSLGHLTDTQYF. The CDR3 DNA sequence: TGCGCCAGCAGCCTCGGACACCTCACAGATACGCAGTATTTT.

The rearrangement uses TRBV9 and TRBJ1-5, with D perhaps TRBD1 (5 bases). The germline gives CDR1 SGDLS, CDR2 YYNGEE. The CDR3 totals 15 residues. The germline V and J ends were trimmed by 0 bases and 7 bases, with 14 bases remaining between them. The CDR3 region has the DNA TGTGCCAGCAGCGTAGGGGCGTCGGGGGACCAGCCCCAGCATTTT. Its translation: CASSVGASGDQPQHF.

The V gene is TRBV6-5, the J gene TRBJ2-2; tentatively, D is TRBD2 (5 bases). The CDR3 runs 14 residues. Trimming shortened V by 6 bases and J by 5 bases, and 13 bases separated the two germline ends. Looked up from germline, CDR1 is MNHEY and CDR2 is SVGAGI. The CDR3 is CASSRDARTGELFF. The CDR3 DNA follows: TGTGCCAGCAGCCGGGATGCTCGGACCGGGGAGCTGTTTTTT.

This clonotype was picked up many times. This rearrangement joins TRBV6-1 to TRBJ2-3, with TRBD1 matching over 7 bases. Germline V gives CDR1 MNHNS, CDR2 SASEGT. The CDR3 is 14 residues long. V lost 7 bases to trimming and J lost 0 bases; unmatched junction nucleotides: 4. In DNA, the CDR3 is TGTGCCAGCAAGGGGACAGCTAGCACAGATACGCAGTATTTT. It encodes CASKGTASTDTQYF.

This clonotype was detected many times. This chain connects TRBV7-9 to TRBJ1-2; D might be TRBD1 (5 bases). CDR1 and CDR2 (germline): SEHNR, FQNEAQ (reference sequence). With 3 bases removed from V and 8 bases from J, the gap between germline ends came to 13 bases. This CDR3 contains 13 residues. The CDR3 protein is CASSFDRDRGYTF. For the CDR3, the DNA is TGTGCCAGCAGCTTCGACAGAGATCGCGGCTACACCTTC.

This clonotype was recorded many times. This chain connects TRBV7-2 to TRBJ2-1; D not resolved. Germline V gene lookup returns CDR1 SGHTA and CDR2 FQGNSA. This CDR3 has 15 amino acids. The V end lost 4 bases, the J end lost 2 bases, and 12 bases lay between the germline ends. For the CDR3, the DNA is TGTGCCAGCAGCTCCCCCCTGCCCACCTACAATGAGCAGTTCTTC. This encodes CASSSPLPTYNEQFF.

The V and J genes are TRBV20-1 and TRBJ2-7; either TRBD1 or TRBD2 may fit D (6 bases each). The CDR3 has 13 amino acids. The germline V gene encodes CDR1 DFQATT and CDR2 SNEGSKA (reference sequence). The ends were cut back, 0 bases at V and 6 bases at J, with 12 bases in the middle. The CDR3 DNA sequence: TGCAGTGCTAGAGATGGGGGGCGCGCCGAGCAGTACTTC. This codes for CSARDGGRAEQYF.

This clonotype was detected many times. V gene TRBV7-9 combines with J gene TRBJ1-1; D gene unclear. The CDR3 is made up of 13 amino acids. Germline V lookup: CDR1 SEHNR, CDR2 FQNEAQ (reference sequence). V was shortened by 3 bases and J by 5 bases, with 10 bases between the two germline ends. CDR3 coding DNA: TGTGCCAGCAGCTTGATCCCCCAAACTGAAGCTTTCTTT. It encodes CASSLIPQTEAFF. Full variable domain (outside the CDR3, taken from reference TRBV7-9 and TRBJ1-1): DTGVSQNPRHKITKRGQNVTFRCDPISEHNRLYWYRQTLGQGPEFLTYFQNEAQLEKSRLLSDRFSAERPKGSFSTLEIQRTEQGDSAMYLCASSLIPQTEAFFGQGTRLTVV.

At least ten counts were recorded for this clonotype. The rearrangement joins TRBV6-6 to TRBJ1-5; D is ambiguous. The CDR3 contains 13 residues. In germline, CDR1 is MNHNY, CDR2 SVGAGI (reference sequence). V lost 5 bases and J lost 3, with 8 bases in between. CDR3 sequence: CASSPTPNQPQHF. The CDR3 coding sequence is TGTGCCAGCAGTCCGACGCCCAATCAGCCCCAGCATTTT.

This clonotype showed up many times. This chain links TRBV20-1 with TRBJ2-5, with 10 bases fitting TRBD1. The CDR3 loop spans 16 amino acids. Germline loops: CDR1 DFQATT, CDR2 SNEGSKA (reference sequence). J was trimmed by 4 bases and V by 1 base; bases with no gene match: 9. CDR3 sequence: CSARVPGTGARETQYF. The CDR3 DNA reads as TGCAGTGCTAGAGTCCCCGGGACAGGGGCTCGAGAGACCCAGTACTTC.

This clonotype was picked up many times. The rearrangement links TRBV20-1 to TRBJ2-3, with 7 bases lining up with TRBD1. Per germline, CDR1 DFQATT and CDR2 SNEGSKA (reference sequence). The CDR3 spans 12 residues. V lost 8 bases to trimming and J lost 0 bases; unmatched junction nucleotides: 2. The chain's CDR3 is CSPRGSTDTQYF. In DNA form, the CDR3 reads TGCAGTCCCAGGGGGAGCACAGATACGCAGTATTTT.

This chain uses TRBV2 with TRBJ2-7, with TRBD1 matching over 9 bases. Unmatched junction bases numbered 13, after V lost 5 bases and J lost 5 bases. The CDR3 runs 16 residues. The V gene's germline CDR1 is SNHLY and CDR2 FYNNEI. The CDR3 is CASSILKDRGGNEQYF. The CDR3 nucleotides are TGTGCCAGCAGTATACTAAAGGACAGGGGCGGCAACGAGCAGTACTTC.

The chain couples TRBV15 to TRBJ1-5; D is unresolved. The CDR3 covers 14 residues. Germline V gene lookup returns CDR1 LNHNV and CDR2 YYDKDF (reference sequence). Deletions cut 0 bases from V and 5 bases from J, with 8 bases between. The CDR3 nucleotides read TGTGCCACCAGCAGAGATCTAGGGTATCAGCCCCAGCATTTT. Translation gives CATSRDLGYQPQHF.